Presented here are 12 T cell receptor beta chains from one specimen sequenced in a study of a mutant IDH1 vaccine in newly diagnosed glioma. The time point here: baseline, week 1 (first vaccination visit). The sample's treatment: pre-vaccination baseline after standard-of-care therapy. Clones were read by immunoSEQ multiplex PCR, and TCRdb kept only the in-frame ones, dropping some. Counted here are fewer than 65,000 clones, 60% to 85% occurring once; the ten biggest clones make up 1.5% to 2%. Source: PBMCs, taken from a glioma patient treated with radiotherapy, temozolomide or both. The receptors derive from a woman aged 40 to 49 with glioma.

The rearrangement uses TRBV30 and TRBJ1-5; D may be TRBD1 (6 bases). The germline V gene has CDR1 GTSNPN and CDR2 SVGIG (reference sequence). V was clipped by 3 bases and J by 5 bases, with 11 bases between them. The CDR3 has 13 amino acids. CDR3: CAWSLQGDQPQHF. Written as DNA, the CDR3 is TGTGCCTGGAGCCTACAGGGAGATCAGCCCCAGCATTTT.

A few counts support this clone. The chain has TRBV12-5 and TRBJ1-1; TRBD1 is a possible D gene (5 bases). Looked up from germline, CDR1 is LGHNT and CDR2 is FRNRAP. The CDR3 extends over 14 amino acids. V was clipped by 1 base and J by 3 bases, with 9 bases between them. CDR3 nucleotides: TGTGCTAGTGGTTTGGGGACGGGGGACACTGAAGCTTTCTTT. Protein product: CASGLGTGDTEAFF.

The chain has TRBV5-1 and TRBJ2-2; 10 bases map to TRBD1. V was clipped by 4 bases and J by 1 base; unmatched bases: 4. This CDR3 is 16 amino acids long. Germline V CDR1 and CDR2: SGHRS, YFSETQ. CDR3 DNA: TGCGCCAGCAGCCCAGGGGACAGGGGGAACACCGGGGAGCTGTTTTTT. It encodes CASSPGDRGNTGELFF.

The CDR3 region has the DNA TGTGCCAGTAGTATTTCTGAAGCTTTCTTT. Encoded protein: CASSISEAFF. The chain recombines TRBV19 with TRBJ1-1; no clear D gene. Looked up from germline, CDR1 is LNHDA and CDR2 is SQIVND (reference sequence). V lost 3 bases and J 6 bases, leaving 2 bases between the germline ends. The CDR3 is 10 residues long.

The gene calls are TRBV30 and TRBJ1-4, with D possibly TRBD1 on 5 matching bases. This CDR3 has 13 residues. Germline CDR1 reads GTSNPN; CDR2 reads SVGIG (reference sequence). V dropped 0 bases and J dropped 8 bases, with 10 bases sitting between them. CDR3 nucleotides: TGTGCCTGGAGTGTAAGGCGGGGGGAAAAACTGTTTTTT. Translation gives CAWSVRRGEKLFF.

The chain is built from TRBV19 and TRBJ1-2; 9 positions match TRBD1. Germline V gives CDR1 LNHDA, CDR2 SQIVND (reference sequence). The CDR3 sequence is 15 residues long. The ends lost 3 bases at V and 2 bases at J; junction bases unmatched: 4. The CDR3 protein is CASSIIGTGNYGYTF. The CDR3 DNA reads TGTGCCAGTAGTATTATAGGGACAGGGAACTATGGCTACACCTTC.

This chain uses TRBV5-6 with TRBJ1-1; D ambiguous. The CDR3 extends over 13 amino acids. The germline CDR1 and CDR2 sequences are SGHDT and YYEEEE. The germline V and J ends were trimmed by 0 bases and 0 bases, with 3 bases remaining between them. CDR3 sequence (DNA): TGTGCCAGCAGCTTGGACATGAACACTGAAGCTTTCTTT. This translates into CASSLDMNTEAFF.

The chain employs TRBV5-1 and TRBJ1-2; D is undetermined. CDR3 size: 14 residues. Germline loops: CDR1 SGHRS, CDR2 YFSETQ. Trimming removed 4 bases at V and 0 bases at J, with 10 bases between. The CDR3 DNA reads TGCGCCAGCAGCCCCCTGCCATCTAACTATGGCTACACCTTC. As protein: CASSPLPSNYGYTF.

The rearrangement uses TRBV7-2 and TRBJ2-3, with D unresolved. CDR1 is SGHTA and CDR2 is FQGNSA in the germline V gene. The CDR3 has 13 amino acids. V was pared by 2 bases and J by 3 bases, with 6 bases between. CDR3 DNA sequence: TGTGCCAGCAGCTTAATCGGTACAGATACGCAGTATTTT. Encoded protein: CASSLIGTDTQYF.

This clone showed up just once. The chain couples TRBV6-1 to TRBJ2-7; 9 nucleotides match TRBD1. Germline CDR1 reads MNHNS; CDR2 reads SASEGT. CDR3 length: 14 amino acids. Unmatched junction bases numbered 3, after V lost 4 bases and J lost 2 bases. CDR3 sequence reads: CASSVDRGPYEQYF. As DNA, the CDR3 is TGTGCCAGCAGTGTGGACAGGGGCCCCTACGAGCAGTACTTC.

The rearrangement joins TRBV7-9 to TRBJ1-5; tentatively, D is TRBD1 (5 bases). Trimming took 4 bases from V and 1 from J, leaving 8 bases between them. Germline lookup yields CDR1 SEHNR and CDR2 FQNEAQ (reference sequence). The CDR3 length is 14 residues. The CDR3 region is CASSYWDSNQPQHF. CDR3 DNA sequence: TGTGCCAGCAGCTACTGGGACAGCAATCAGCCCCAGCATTTT.

The chain uses TRBV4-1 and TRBJ1-1, with 8 bases fitting TRBD1. This CDR3 is built from 16 residues. Germline trimming cut 2 bases from V and 8 bases from J; bases unmatched to any gene: 13. The V gene's germline CDR1 is MGHRA and CDR2 YSYEKL. This CDR3 reads CASSQPLPGTGHEAFF. The CDR3 nucleotides are TGCGCCAGCAGCCAACCCCTGCCCGGGACAGGCCACGAAGCTTTCTTT.